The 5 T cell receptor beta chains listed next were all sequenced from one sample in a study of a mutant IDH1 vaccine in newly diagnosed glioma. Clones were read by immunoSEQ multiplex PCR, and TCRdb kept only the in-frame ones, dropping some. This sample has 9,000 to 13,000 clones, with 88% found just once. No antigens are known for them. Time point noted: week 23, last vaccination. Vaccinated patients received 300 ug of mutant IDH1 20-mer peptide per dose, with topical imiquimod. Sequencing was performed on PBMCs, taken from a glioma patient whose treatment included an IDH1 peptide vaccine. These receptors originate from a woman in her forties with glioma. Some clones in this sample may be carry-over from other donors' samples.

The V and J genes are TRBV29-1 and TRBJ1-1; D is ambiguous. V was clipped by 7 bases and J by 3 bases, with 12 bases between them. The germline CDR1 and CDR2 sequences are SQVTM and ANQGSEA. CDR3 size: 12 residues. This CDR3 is CSAKVLDTEAFF. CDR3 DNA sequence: TGCAGCGCAAAAGTTTTGGACACTGAAGCTTTCTTT.

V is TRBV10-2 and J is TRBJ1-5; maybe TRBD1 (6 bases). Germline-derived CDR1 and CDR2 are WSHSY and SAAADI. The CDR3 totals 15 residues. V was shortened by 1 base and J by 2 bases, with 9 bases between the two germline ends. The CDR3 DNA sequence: TGCGCCAGCAGTGAGTTAGGGGGTGGCAATCAGCCCCAGCATTTT. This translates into CASSELGGGNQPQHF.

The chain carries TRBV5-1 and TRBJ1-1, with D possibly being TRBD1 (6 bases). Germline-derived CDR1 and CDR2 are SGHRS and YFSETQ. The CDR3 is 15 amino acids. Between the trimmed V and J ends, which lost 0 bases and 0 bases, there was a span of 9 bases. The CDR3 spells CASSLEGGLNTEAFF. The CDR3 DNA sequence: TGCGCCAGCAGCTTGGAGGGGGGGCTGAACACTGAAGCTTTCTTT.

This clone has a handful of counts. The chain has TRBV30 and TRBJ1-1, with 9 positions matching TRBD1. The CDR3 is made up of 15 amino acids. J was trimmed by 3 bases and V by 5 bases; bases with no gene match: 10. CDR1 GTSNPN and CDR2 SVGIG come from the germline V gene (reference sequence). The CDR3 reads CAWAPGQGRDTEAFF. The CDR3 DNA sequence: TGTGCCTGGGCTCCGGGACAGGGTCGTGACACTGAAGCTTTCTTT.

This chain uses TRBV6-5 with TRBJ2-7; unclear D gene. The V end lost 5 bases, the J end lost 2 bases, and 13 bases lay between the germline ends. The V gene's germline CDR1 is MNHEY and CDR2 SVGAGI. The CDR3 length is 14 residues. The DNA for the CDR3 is TGTGCCAGCAGTCGGCCTGGCAGAACCTACGAGCAGTACTTC. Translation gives CASSRPGRTYEQYF.